The TCR beta chain described here comes from a study of blood T cell repertoires in COVID-19. As for the study in general: Samples taken during acute and convalescent COVID-19 were collected in the United States, Italy and Spain. T cells, B-cell-depleted T cells, or PBMCs provided the cDNA or gDNA that served as material.

Original processing notes: Estimated nucleated cell counts came from reference gene primer amplification. TCRdb keeps only in-frame clones here, not all; method: immunoSEQ multiplex PCR. V, J and clone size derive from that table, while D and trimming were established from the DNA sequence. Here the sample spans about 240,000 clones, roughly 85% being singletons. Germline loops: CDR1 SGHVS, CDR2 FQNEAQ. V was shortened by 2 bases and J by 0 bases, with 14 bases between the two germline ends. The CDR3 is made up of 17 amino acids. The chain carries TRBV7-8 and TRBJ1-3, with TRBD1 as a possible D gene (6 bases). The sequenced material came from peripheral blood. This TCR derives from a woman between 18 and 29 years old with acute or convalescent COVID-19. The CDR3 loop reads CASSLNSGAHSGNTIYF. The CDR3 DNA reads as TGTGCCAGCAGCTTAAATTCAGGGGCCCACTCTGGAAACACCATATATTTT.